This T cell receptor (beta chain) derives from a study of tumor-infiltrating lymphocytes in primary liver carcinoma (dated by TCRdb to about 2017). Study-wide context: Surgical resection was performed in China between 2015 and early 2016 on about 5 patients with histopathologically diagnosed primary liver carcinoma. Hepatocellular carcinoma (four) or combined HCC and intrahepatic cholangiocarcinoma (one) was present in the five patients, who were three men and two women aged 30 to 69 years. Across five regions of each liver tumor, along with adjacent normal tissue and blood, the study brought together TCRbeta repertoire sequencing, expression microarrays and whole-exome sequencing. The five patients had tumors of stage T1-T3 N0M0, with maximum diameters ranging from 4.2 to 10 cm. Reproducibility between technical replicate repertoires was high, with correlation coefficients above 0.95 and mean shared-clone rates around 0.88. Samples yielded roughly 3.5 to 8 million productive TCRbeta reads; read depth did not differ significantly between tissue types. TCRbeta repertoire sequencing covered 35 specimens from 5 patients: some 25 tumor regions, 5 adjacent noncancerous liver tissues and 5 peripheral blood samples.

Beyond this particular receptor, the publication reports: Bulk unsorted samples precluded comparing CD4+ and CD8+ T cell repertoires. With just 4 to 6 patients in the study, the authors point out that the findings should be validated in a larger study. The top 250 clones accounted for a significantly greater share of the repertoire in tumors than in blood (p = 0.039). Repertoire overlap was found to be higher between tumor regions (mean roughly 36%) than between tumor-adjacent (approximately 17%) or tumor-blood (14%) pairs, consistent with antigen-driven expansion. Only the TCR beta chain was sequenced, so true repertoire diversity is likely underestimated because unpaired alpha chains were not captured.

TRIzol reagent was used to extract blood RNA from unsorted whole blood, while the DNeasy Blood & Tissue kit provided the germline DNA. Chronic HBV infection was present in the patients, and the patients were treatment-naive at sampling. Before surgery, approximately 4 milliliters of peripheral blood were drawn into K2EDTA tubes. The germline V gene provides CDR1 WSHSY and CDR2 SAAADI. V loses 3 bases, J loses 0 bases, and the germline ends lie 18 bases apart. The CDR3 covers 17 residues, taking in both the cysteine and the phenylalanine. Kept here is only the CDR3 DNA, which spans 51 bases and is read in frame from base 1. This clonotype has at least ten counts. Its antigen remains unidentified. No base quality values were provided; no much bigger clone lies one nucleotide off. A constant-region primer and ProtoScript II reverse transcriptase were used to reverse-transcribe TCRbeta-specific cDNA from approximately 550 ng total RNA. TCRbeta libraries were built with three nested multiplex PCR rounds, a slightly modified ARM-PCR procedure. Each of the first two PCR rounds ran for approximately 11 cycles using multiplex TRBV1-TRBV30 forward primers together with a Cbeta reverse primer. Sample barcodes and Illumina adapters were added in a final 25-cycle PCR using Deep VentR polymerase. Before sequencing, amplicons of 200-500 bp were purified from gel using a QIAquick gel extraction kit. The TCRbeta amplicons were sequenced with 250-bp paired-end reads on an Illumina HiSeq 2500. Processing in the source paper ran as follows. To recover full CDR3 sequences, reads were quality-trimmed using Trimmomatic v0.33 and paired reads were then merged using FLASH v1.2.11. V, D and J germline segments were assigned to the rearranged TCRbeta sequences using MiGEC v1.2.1b. Clonotype statistics, along with Shannon-Wiener diversity indices, were calculated using VDJtools v1.0.0. Except for diversity analysis, only each sample's 250 most abundant clonotypes were used in subsequent analyses to reduce sampling bias. TCRdb handled the public reads itself, with Q25 trimming in fastp and clone calling in MiXCR, and kept productive beta chains. Each CDR3 protein appears once, grouped with its most common genes and DNA. None of the V and J calls come from the authors' own analysis; TCRdb made them. The table for this sample lists around 210,000 distinct CDR3 sequences; around 60% of them were counted only once. Jointly, the top ten make up around 7.1% of the sample.

Sequencing was performed on peripheral blood. Here the chain combines TRBV10-2 and TRBJ2-7; TRBD2 could be the D gene, as 5 bases match. The sequence came from a woman aged 55-75 years with primary liver carcinoma and hepatitis B virus infection. The nucleotide sequence reads as follows: TGCGCCAGCAGTGAAGGAGGTATTGGGTCCTACTCCTACGAGCAGTACTTC. It codes for CASSEGGIGSYSYEQYF.